This TCR beta chain was identified during a study of blood T cell repertoires in COVID-19. CDR1 is MDHEN and CDR2 is SYDVKM in the germline V gene. CDR3 size: 12 residues. V was clipped by 2 bases and J by 14 bases, with 12 bases between them. Repertoires were generated with immunoSEQ multiplex PCR, while TCRdb's copy carries only in-frame clones and drops some. The sample lists over 250,000 clones, around 89% occurring once. The material sequenced was peripheral blood. The genes are TRBV28 and TRBJ1-4, with no clear D. The receptor's source is a woman aged 45 to 65 with COVID-19, enrolled during active disease. CDR3 sequence: CASSLSLGSLFF. The CDR3 coding sequence is TGTGCCAGCAGTTTAAGTTTGGGCTCTCTGTTTTTT.